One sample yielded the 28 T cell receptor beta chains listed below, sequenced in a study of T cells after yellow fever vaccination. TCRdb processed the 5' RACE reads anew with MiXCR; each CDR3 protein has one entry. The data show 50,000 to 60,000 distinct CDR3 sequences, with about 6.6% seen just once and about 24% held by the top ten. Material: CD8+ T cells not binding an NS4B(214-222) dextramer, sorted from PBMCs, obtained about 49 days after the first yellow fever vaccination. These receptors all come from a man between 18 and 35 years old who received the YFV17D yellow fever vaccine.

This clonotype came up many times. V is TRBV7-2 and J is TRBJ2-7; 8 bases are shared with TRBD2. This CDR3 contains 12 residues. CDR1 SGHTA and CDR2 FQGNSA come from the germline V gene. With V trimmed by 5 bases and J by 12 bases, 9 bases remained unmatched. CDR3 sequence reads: CASSKAGVYWYF. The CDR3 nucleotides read TGTGCCAGCAGCAAAGCGGGGGTTTATTGGTACTTC. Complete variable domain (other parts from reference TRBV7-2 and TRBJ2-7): GAGVSQSPSNKVTEKGKDVELRCDPISGHTALYWYRQSLGQGLEFLIYFQGNSAPDKSGLPSDRFSAERTGGSVSTLTIQRTQQEDSAVYLCASSKAGVYWYFGPGTRLTVT.

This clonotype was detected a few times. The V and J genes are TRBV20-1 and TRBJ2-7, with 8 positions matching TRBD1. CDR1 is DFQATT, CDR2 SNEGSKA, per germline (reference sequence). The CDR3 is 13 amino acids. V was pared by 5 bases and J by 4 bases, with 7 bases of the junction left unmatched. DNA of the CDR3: TGCAGTGCTGCCGGGACAGGCCGATACGAGCAGTACTTC. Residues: CSAAGTGRYEQYF.

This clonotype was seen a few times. The CDR3 DNA is TGTGCCAGCAGTGGGGACAGCCGCTACGAGCAGTACGTC. Its protein product is CASSGDSRYEQYV. The chain uses TRBV28 and TRBJ2-7, with 7 bases identical to TRBD1. Germline V gene data show CDR1 as MDHEN and CDR2 as SYDVKM. J gave up 3 bases and V 5 bases, and 4 bases lay outside the gene matches. This CDR3 region has 13 residues.

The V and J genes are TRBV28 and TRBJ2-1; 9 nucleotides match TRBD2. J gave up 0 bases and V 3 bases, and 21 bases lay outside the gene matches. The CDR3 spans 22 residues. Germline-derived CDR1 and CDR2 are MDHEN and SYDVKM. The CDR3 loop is CASSFNPYKGAGGPFSYNEQFF. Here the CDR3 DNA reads TGTGCCAGCAGTTTCAATCCCTACAAGGGGGCGGGGGGGCCCTTCTCCTACAATGAGCAGTTCTTC. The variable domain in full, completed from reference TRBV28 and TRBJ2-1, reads DVKVTQSSRYLVKRTGEKVFLECVQDMDHENMFWYRQDPGLGLRLIYFSYDVKMKEKGDIPEGYSVSREKKERFSLILESASTNQTSMYLCASSFNPYKGAGGPFSYNEQFFGPGTRLTVL.

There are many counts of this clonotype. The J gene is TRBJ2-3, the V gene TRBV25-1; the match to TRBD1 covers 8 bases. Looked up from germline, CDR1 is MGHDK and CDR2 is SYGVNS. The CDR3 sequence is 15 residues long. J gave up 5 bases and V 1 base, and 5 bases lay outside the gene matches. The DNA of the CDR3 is TGTGCCAGCAGTGAATGGGCAGGGGGCGGAGATACGCAGTATTTT. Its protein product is CASSEWAGGGDTQYF.

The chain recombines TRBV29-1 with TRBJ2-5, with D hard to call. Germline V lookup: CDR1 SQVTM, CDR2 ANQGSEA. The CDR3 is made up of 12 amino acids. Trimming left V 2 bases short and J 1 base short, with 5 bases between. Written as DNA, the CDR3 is TGCAGCGTTGAACAAAGCCAAGAGACCCAGTACTTC. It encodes CSVEQSQETQYF.

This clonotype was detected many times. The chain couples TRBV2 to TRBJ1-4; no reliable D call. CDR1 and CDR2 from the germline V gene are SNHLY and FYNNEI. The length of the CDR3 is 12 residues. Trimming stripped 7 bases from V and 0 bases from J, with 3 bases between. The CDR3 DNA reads TGTGCCAGCACTCCAACTAATGAAAAACTGTTTTTT. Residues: CASTPTNEKLFF.

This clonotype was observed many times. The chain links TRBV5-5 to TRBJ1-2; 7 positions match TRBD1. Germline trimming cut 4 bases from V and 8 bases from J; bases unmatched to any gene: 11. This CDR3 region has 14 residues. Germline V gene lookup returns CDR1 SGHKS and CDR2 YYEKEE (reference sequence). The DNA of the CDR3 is TGTGCCAGCAGCCCCTGGGGTCAGGGGGAAGGCTACACCTTC. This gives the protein CASSPWGQGEGYTF.

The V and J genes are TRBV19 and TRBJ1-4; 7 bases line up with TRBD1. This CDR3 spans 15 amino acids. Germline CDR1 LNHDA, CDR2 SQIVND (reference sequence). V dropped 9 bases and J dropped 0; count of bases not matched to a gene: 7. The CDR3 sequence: CASRDSRATNEKLFF. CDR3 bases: TGTGCCAGCCGGGACAGCCGTGCAACTAATGAAAAACTGTTTTTT.

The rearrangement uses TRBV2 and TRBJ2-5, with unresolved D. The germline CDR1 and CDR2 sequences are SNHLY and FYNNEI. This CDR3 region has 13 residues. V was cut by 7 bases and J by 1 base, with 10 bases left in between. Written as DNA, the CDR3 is TGTGCCAGCAAACCGGTGGGCCAAGAGACCCAGTACTTC. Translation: CASKPVGQETQYF.

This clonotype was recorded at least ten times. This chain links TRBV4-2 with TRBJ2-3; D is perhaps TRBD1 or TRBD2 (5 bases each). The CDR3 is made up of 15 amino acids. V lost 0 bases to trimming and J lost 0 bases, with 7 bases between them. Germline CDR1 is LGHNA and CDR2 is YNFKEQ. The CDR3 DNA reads TGTGCCAGCAGCCAAGACTGGGGGAGCACAGATACGCAGTATTTT. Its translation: CASSQDWGSTDTQYF.

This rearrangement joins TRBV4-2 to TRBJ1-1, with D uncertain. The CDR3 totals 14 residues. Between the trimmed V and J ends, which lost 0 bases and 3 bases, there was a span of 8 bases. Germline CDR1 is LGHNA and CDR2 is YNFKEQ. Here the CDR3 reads CASSQDPGDTEAFF. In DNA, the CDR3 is TGTGCCAGCAGCCAAGATCCGGGAGACACTGAAGCTTTCTTT.

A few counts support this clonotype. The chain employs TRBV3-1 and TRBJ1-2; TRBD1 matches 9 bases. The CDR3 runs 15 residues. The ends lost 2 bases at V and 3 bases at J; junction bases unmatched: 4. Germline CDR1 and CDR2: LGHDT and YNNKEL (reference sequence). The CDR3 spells CASSQRTGADYGYTF. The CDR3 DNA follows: TGTGCCAGCAGCCAACGGACAGGGGCGGACTATGGCTACACCTTC.

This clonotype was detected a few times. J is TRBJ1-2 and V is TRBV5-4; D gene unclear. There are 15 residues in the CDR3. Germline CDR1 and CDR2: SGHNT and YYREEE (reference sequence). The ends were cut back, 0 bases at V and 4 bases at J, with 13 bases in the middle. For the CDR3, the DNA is TGTGCCAGCAGCTTGGAGGCAGAGACTAGCTATGGCTACACCTTC. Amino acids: CASSLEAETSYGYTF.

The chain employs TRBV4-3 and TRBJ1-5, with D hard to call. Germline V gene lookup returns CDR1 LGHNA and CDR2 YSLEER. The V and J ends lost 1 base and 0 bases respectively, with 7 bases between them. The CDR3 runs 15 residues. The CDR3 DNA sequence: TGCGCCAGCAGCCAAGGACATCCTAGCAATCAGCCCCAGCATTTT. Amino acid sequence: CASSQGHPSNQPQHF.

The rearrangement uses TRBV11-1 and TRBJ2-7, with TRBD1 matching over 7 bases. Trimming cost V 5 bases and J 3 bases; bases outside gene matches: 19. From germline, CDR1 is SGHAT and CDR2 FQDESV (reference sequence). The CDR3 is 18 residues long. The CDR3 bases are TGTGCCAGCAGCCACTGGGACAATCAGGGGGTTGATAACTACGAGCAGTACTTC. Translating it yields CASSHWDNQGVDNYEQYF.

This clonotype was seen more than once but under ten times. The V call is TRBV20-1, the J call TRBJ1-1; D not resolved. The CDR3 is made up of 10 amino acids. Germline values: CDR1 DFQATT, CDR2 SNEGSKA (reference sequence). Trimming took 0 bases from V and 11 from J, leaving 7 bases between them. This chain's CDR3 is CSAREGQAFF. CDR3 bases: TGCAGTGCTAGAGAGGGCCAGGCTTTCTTT.

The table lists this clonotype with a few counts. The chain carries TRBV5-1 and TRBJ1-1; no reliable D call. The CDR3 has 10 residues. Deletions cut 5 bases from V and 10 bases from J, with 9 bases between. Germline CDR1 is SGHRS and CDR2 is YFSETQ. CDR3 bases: TGCGCCAGCAGTGCTCAAGCAGCTTTCTTT. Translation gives CASSAQAAFF.

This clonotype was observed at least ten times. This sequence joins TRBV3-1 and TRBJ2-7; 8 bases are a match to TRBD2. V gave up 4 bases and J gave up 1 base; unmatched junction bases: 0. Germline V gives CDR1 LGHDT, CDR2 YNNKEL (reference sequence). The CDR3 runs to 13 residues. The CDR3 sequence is CASSPSGSYEQYV. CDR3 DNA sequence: TGTGCCAGCAGCCCTAGCGGGTCCTACGAGCAGTACGTC.

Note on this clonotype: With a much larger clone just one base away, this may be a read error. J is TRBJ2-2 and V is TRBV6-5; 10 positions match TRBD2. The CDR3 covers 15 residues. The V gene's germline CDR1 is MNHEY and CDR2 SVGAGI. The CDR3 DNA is TGTGCCAGCAGTTACGTAGCGGGGGGTACCGTGGAGCTGTTTTTT. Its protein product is CASSYVAGGTVELFF.

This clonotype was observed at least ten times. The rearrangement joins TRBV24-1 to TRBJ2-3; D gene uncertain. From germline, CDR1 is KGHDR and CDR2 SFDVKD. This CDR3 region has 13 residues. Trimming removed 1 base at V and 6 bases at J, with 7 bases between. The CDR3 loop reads CATSDFSDDTQYF. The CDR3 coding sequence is TGTGCCACCAGTGATTTCTCTGACGATACGCAGTATTTT.

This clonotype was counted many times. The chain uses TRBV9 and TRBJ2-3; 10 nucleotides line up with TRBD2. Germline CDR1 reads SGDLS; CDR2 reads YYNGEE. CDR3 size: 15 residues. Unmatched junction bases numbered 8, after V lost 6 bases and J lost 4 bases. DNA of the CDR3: TGTGCCAGCACCCTGGGACTAGCGTCTGCAGATACGCAGTATTTT. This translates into CASTLGLASADTQYF.

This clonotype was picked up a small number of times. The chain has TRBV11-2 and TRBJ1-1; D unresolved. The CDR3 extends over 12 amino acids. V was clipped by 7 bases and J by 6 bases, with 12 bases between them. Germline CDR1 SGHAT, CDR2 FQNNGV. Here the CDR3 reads CASTPLGPEAFF. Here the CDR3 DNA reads TGTGCCAGCACCCCGCTGGGTCCTGAAGCTTTCTTT.

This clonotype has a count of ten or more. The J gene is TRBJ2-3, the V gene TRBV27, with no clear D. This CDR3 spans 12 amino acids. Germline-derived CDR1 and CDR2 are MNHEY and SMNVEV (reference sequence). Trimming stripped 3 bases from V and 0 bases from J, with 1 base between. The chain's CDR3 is CASSFSTDTQYF. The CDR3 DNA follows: TGTGCCAGCAGTTTTAGCACAGATACGCAGTATTTT.

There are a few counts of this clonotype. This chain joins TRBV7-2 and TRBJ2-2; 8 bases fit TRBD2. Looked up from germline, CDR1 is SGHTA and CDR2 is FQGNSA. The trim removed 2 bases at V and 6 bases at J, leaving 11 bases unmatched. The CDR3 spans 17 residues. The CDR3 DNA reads TGTGCCAGCAGCTTACATGCCGGACTAGCCTCCTCCGGGGAGCTGTTTTTT. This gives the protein CASSLHAGLASSGELFF. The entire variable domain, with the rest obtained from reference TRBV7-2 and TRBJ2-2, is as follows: GAGVSQSPSNKVTEKGKDVELRCDPISGHTALYWYRQSLGQGLEFLIYFQGNSAPDKSGLPSDRFSAERTGGSVSTLTIQRTQQEDSAVYLCASSLHAGLASSGELFFGEGSRLTVL.

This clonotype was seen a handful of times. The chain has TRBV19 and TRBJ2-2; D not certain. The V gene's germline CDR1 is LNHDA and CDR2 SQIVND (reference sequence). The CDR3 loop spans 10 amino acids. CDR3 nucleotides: TGTGCGAGTCGCGCCGGGGAGCTGTTTTTT. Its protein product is CASRAGELFF.

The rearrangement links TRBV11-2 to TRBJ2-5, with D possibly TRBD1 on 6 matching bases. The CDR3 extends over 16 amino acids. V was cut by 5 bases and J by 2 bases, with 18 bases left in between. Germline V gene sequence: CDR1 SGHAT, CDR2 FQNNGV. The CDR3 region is CASSLLERQEQETQYF. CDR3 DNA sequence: TGTGCCAGCAGCCTCCTCGAGAGACAGGAACAAGAGACCCAGTACTTC.

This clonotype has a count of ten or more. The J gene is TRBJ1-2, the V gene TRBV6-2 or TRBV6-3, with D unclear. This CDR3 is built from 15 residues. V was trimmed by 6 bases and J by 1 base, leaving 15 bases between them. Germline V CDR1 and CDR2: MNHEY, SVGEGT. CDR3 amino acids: CASSYGRTYNYGYTF. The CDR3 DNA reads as TGTGCCAGCAGCTACGGGCGGACGTATAACTATGGCTACACCTTC.